Given below is one T cell receptor (beta chain) in context. Repertoires were generated with immunoSEQ multiplex PCR, while TCRdb's copy carries only in-frame clones and drops some. The data contain around 130,000 clones, approximately 88% of them seen just once; the ten biggest clones take up roughly 3.5%. J gave up 5 bases and V 1 base, and 8 bases lay outside the gene matches. CDR1 is SGHRS and CDR2 is YFSETQ in the germline V gene. This CDR3 is 16 amino acids long. Time point described: pretreatment peripheral blood. The data originate from a study of PD-L1 blockade in urothelial cancer. Study background: Researchers found blood samples held a median of approximately 150,000 T cells.

The TCR sequence derives from a man aged 45-65 years with urothelial cancer. The chain carries TRBV5-1 and TRBJ1-1, with TRBD1 identical over 10 bases. Here the sequenced sample was PBMCs, taken around atezolizumab (anti-PD-L1) treatment. As DNA, the CDR3 is TGCGCCAGCAGCTTGCCGACAGGGGGCGGAAAGACTGAAGCTTTCTTT. Translation gives CASSLPTGGGKTEAFF.